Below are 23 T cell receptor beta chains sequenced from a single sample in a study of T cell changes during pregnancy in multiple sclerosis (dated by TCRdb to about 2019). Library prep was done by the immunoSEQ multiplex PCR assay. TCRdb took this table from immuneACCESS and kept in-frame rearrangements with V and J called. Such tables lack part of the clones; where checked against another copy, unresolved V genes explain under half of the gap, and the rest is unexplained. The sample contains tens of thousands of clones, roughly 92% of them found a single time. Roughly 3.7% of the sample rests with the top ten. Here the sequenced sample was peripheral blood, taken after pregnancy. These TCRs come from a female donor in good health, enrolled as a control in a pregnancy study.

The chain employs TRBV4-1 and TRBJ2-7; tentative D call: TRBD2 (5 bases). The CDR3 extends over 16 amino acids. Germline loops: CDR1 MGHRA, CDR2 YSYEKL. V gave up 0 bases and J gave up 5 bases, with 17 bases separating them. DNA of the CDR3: TGCGCCAGCAGCCAAGATCTCACTAGACTTCCCCACGAGCAGTACTTC. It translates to CASSQDLTRLPHEQYF.

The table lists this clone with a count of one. The CDR3 here is CASRRGTSGRARGETQYF. The CDR3 DNA reads TGTGCCAGCAGGAGAGGGACTAGCGGGAGGGCGAGGGGAGAGACCCAGTACTTC. The gene calls are TRBV28 and TRBJ2-5; 16 nucleotides align to TRBD2. This CDR3 spans 18 amino acids. The V segment lost 6 bases and the J segment 4 bases; nucleotides outside the gene matches: 11. Germline CDR1 is MDHEN and CDR2 is SYDVKM.

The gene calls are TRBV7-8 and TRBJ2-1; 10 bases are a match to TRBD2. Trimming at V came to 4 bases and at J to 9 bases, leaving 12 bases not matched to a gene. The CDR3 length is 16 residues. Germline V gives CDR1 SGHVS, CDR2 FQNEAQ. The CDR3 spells CASSSLERGGGFEQFF. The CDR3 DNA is TGTGCCAGCAGCTCCCTCGAGCGGGGGGGCGGCTTTGAGCAGTTCTTC.

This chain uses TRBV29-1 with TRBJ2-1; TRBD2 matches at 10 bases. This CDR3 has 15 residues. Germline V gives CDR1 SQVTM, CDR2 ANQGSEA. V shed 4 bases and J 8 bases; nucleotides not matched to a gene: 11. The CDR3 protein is CSVGAGLAGVDEQFF. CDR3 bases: TGCAGCGTTGGGGCGGGGCTAGCGGGAGTCGATGAGCAGTTCTTC.

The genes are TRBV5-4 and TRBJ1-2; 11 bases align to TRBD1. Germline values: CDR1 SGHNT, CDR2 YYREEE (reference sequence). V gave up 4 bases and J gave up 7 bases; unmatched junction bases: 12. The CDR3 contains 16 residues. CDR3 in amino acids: CASSGKGGQGVVGYTF. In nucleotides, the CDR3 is TGTGCCAGCAGCGGCAAGGGGGGACAGGGGGTCGTTGGCTACACCTTC.

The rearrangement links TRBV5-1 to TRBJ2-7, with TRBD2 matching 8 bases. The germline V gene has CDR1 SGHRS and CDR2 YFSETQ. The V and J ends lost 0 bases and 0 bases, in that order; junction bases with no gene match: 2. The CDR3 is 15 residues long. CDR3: CASSLGGTSSYEQYF. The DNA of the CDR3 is TGCGCCAGCAGCTTGGGGGGGACTAGCTCCTACGAGCAGTACTTC.

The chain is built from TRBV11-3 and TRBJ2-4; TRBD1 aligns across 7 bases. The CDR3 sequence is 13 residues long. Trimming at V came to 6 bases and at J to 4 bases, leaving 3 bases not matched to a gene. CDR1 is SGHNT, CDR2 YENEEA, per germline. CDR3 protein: CASSATGKNIQYF. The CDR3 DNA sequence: TGTGCCAGCAGTGCGACAGGGAAAAACATTCAGTACTTC.

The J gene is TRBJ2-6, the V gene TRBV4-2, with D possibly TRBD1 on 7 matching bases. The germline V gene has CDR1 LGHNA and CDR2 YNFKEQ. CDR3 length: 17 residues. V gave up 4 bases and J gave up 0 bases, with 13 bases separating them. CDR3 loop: CASSPRGADSGANVLTF. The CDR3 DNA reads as TGTGCCAGCAGCCCCAGGGGGGCAGACTCTGGGGCCAACGTCCTGACTTTC.

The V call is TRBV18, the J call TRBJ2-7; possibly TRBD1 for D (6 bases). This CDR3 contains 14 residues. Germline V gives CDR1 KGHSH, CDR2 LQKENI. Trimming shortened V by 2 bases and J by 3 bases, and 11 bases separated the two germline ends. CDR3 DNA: TGTGCCAGCTCACCATCACAGGGAAACTACGAGCAGTACTTC. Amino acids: CASSPSQGNYEQYF.

The CDR3 region is CASSFRGGGYNEQFF. DNA of the CDR3: TGTGCCAGCAGTTTTCGAGGGGGCGGGTACAATGAGCAGTTCTTC. The chain recombines TRBV28 with TRBJ2-1, with 7 positions matching TRBD1. V shed 3 bases and J 4 bases; nucleotides not matched to a gene: 6. CDR3 length: 15 residues. In germline, CDR1 is MDHEN, CDR2 SYDVKM. The full variable domain, rest sourced from reference TRBV28 and TRBJ2-1, is DVKVTQSSRYLVKRTGEKVFLECVQDMDHENMFWYRQDPGLGLRLIYFSYDVKMKEKGDIPEGYSVSREKKERFSLILESASTNQTSMYLCASSFRGGGYNEQFFGPGTRLTVL.

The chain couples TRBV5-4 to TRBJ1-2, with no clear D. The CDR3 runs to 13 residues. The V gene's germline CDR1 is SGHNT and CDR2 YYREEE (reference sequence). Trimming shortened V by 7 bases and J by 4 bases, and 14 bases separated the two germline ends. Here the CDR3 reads CASSTSGGYGYTF. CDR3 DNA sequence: TGTGCCAGCTCAACCTCGGGAGGCTATGGCTACACCTTC.

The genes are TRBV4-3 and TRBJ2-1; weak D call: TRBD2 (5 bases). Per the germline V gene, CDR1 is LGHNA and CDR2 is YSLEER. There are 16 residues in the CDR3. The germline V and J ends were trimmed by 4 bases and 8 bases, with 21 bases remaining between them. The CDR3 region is CASSRLRSILRDEQFF. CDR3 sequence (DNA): TGCGCCAGCAGCCGCCTGCGGTCTATCTTGAGGGATGAGCAGTTCTTC.

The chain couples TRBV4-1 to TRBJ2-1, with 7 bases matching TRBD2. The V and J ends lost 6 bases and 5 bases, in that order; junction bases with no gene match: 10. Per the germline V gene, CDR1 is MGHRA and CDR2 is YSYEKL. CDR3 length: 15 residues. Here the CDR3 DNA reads TGCGCCAGCAGACCCATCGGGACTAAAAACAATGAGCAGTTCTTC. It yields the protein CASRPIGTKNNEQFF.

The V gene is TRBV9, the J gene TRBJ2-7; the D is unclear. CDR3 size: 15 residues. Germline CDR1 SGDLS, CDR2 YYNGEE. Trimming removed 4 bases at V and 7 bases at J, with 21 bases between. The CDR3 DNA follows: TGTGCCAGCAGCTTCCAACCGACTCGGTCGACGGAGCAGTACTTC. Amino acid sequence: CASSFQPTRSTEQYF.

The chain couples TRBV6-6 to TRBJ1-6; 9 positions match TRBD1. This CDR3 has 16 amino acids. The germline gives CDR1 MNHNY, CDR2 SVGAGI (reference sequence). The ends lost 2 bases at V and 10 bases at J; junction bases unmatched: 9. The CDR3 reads CASSYPSGTGQSPLHF. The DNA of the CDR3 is TGTGCCAGCAGTTACCCCTCCGGGACAGGGCAATCACCCCTCCACTTT.

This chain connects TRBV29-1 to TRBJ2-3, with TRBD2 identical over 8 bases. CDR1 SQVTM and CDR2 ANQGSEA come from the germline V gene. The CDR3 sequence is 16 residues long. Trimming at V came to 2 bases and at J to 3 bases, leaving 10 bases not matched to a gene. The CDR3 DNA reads TGCAGCGTTGAAAAGATCTTCGGCGGGGGGACAGATACGCAGTATTTT. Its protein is CSVEKIFGGGTDTQYF.

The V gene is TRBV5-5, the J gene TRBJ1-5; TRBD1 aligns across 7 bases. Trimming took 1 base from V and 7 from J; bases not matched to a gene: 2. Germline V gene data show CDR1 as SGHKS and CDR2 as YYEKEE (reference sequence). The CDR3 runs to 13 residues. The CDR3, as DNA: TGTGCCAGCAGCTTGTTAGGGGGCCAGCCCCAGCATTTT. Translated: CASSLLGGQPQHF. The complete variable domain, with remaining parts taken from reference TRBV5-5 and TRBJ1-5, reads DAGVTQSPTHLIKTRGQQVTLRCSPISGHKSVSWYQQVLGQGPQFIFQYYEKEERGRGNFPDRFSARQFPNYSSELNVNALLLGDSALYLCASSLLGGQPQHFGDGTRLSIL.

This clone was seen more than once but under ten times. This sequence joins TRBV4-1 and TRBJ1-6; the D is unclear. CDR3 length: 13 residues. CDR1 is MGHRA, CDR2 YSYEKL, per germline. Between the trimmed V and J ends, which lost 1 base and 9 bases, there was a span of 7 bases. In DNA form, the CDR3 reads TGCGCCAGCAGCCAAGGGCGGAGTTCACCCCTCCACTTT. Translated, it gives CASSQGRSSPLHF.

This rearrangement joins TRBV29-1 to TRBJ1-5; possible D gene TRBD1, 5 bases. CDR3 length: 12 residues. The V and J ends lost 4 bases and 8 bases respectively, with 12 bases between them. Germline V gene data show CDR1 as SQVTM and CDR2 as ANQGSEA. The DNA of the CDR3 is TGCAGCGTTGGGGGGGTATTGGAGCCCCAGCATTTT. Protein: CSVGGVLEPQHF.

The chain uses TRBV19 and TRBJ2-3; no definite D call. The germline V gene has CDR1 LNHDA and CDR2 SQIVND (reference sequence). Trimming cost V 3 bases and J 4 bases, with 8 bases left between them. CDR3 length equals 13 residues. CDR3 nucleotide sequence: TGTGCCAGTAGTATTGAGAACCCAGATACGCAGTATTTT. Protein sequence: CASSIENPDTQYF.

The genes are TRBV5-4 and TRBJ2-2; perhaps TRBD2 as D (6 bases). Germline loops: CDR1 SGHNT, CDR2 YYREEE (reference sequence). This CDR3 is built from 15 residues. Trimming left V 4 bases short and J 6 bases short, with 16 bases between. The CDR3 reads CASSIQLAGAGELFF. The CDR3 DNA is TGTGCCAGCAGCATACAACTAGCCGGGGCCGGGGAGCTGTTTTTT.

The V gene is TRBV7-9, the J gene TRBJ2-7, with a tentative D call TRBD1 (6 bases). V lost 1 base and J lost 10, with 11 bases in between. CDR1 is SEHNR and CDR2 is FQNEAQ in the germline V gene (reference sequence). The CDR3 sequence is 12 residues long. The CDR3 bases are TGTGCCAGCAGCTTAGACAGGGTCTATCAGTACTTC. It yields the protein CASSLDRVYQYF.

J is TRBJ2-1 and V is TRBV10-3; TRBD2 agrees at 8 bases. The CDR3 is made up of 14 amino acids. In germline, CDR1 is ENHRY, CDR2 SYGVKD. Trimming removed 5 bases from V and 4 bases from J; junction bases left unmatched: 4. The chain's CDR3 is CAISSGSGYNEQFF. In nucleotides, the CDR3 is TGTGCCATCAGTAGCGGGAGCGGGTACAATGAGCAGTTCTTC.